The clone carrying this T cell receptor (beta chain) has a count of ten or more. The record originates from a study of low-dose radiotherapy and immunotherapy resistance in tumors. The V gene's germline CDR1 is SEHNR and CDR2 FQNEAQ (reference sequence). The CDR3 loop spans 15 amino acids. The V end was cut by 4 bases, the J end by 7 bases, with 19 bases between. Time point described: before trial treatment. Eligibility criteria specified advanced solid malignancies devoid of tumor-infiltrating lymphocytes. TRAV- and TRBV-specific primers were used for first-strand cDNA, which covered alpha and beta chains. TCR amplification used roughly 21 PCR cycles, a constant-region primer and a V-primer adapter. TCRdb processed the reads anew with MiXCR; each CDR3 protein has one entry. Of tens of thousands of distinct CDR3 sequences in the sample, less than 30% were seen once.

This sequence joins TRBV7-9 and TRBJ2-5, with D possibly being TRBD1 or TRBD2 (5 bases each). Sequenced here: PBMCs, sampled before treatment. The TCR was taken from a male donor with rectosigmoid adenocarcinoma. The CDR3 DNA follows: TGTGCCAGCAGCTCACCCACGGTCGAGAGGGGGACCCAGTACTTC. This gives the protein CASSSPTVERGTQYF.